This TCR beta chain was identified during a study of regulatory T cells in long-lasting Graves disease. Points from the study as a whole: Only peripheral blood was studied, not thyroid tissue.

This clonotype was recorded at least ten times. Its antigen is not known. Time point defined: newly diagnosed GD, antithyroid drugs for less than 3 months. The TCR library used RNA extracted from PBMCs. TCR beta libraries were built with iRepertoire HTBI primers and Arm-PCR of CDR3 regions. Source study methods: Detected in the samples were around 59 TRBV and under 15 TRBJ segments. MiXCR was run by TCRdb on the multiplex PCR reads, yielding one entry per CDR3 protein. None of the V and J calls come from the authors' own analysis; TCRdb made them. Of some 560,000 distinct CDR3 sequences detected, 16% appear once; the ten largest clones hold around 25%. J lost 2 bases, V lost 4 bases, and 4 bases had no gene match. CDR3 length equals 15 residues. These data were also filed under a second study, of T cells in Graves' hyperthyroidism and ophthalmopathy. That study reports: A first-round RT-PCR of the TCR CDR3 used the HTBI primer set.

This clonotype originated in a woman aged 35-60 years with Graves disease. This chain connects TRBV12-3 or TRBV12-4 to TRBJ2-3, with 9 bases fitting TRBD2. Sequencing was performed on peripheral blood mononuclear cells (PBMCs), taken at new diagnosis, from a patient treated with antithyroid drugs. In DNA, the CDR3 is TGTGCCAGCAGTTCCCCTAGCGGGGACACAGATACGCAGTATTTT. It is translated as CASSSPSGDTDTQYF.